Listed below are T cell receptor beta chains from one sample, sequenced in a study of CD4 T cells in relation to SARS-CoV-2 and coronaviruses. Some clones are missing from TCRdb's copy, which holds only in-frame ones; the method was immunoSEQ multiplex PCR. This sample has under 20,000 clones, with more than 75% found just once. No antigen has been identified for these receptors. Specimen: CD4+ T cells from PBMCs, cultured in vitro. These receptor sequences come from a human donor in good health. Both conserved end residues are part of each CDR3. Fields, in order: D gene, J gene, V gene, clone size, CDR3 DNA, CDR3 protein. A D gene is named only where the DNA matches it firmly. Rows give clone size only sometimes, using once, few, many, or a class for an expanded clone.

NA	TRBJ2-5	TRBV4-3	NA	TGCGCCAGCAGCCCAGGTTTGGGCGGGGAAGAGACCCAGTACTTC	CASSPGLGGEETQYF
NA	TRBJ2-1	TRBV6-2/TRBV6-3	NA	TGTGCCAGCAGTCACCCCTCGACACTTTACAATGAGCAGTTCTTC	CASSHPSTLYNEQFF
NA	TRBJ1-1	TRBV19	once	TGTGCCAGTAGTATAGGTGGACGGGAACATATTGAAGCTTTCTTT	CASSIGGREHIEAFF
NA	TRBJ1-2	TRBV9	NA	TGTGCCAGCAGATCGAGGGCTGACTATGGCTACACCTTC	CASRSRADYGYTF
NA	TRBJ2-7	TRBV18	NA	TGTGCCAGCTCACCAGGGATGTCCTACGAGCAGTACTTC	CASSPGMSYEQYF
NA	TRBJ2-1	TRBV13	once	TGTGCCAGCAGCTTTTACAATGAGCAGTTCTTC	CASSFYNEQFF
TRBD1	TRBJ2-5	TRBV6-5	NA	TGTGCCAGCAGACCGGGACAGATGGAGACCCAGTACTTC	CASRPGQMETQYF
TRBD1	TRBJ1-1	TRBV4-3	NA	TGCGCCAGCAGCCAAGATCTTGGGACAGGTGAAGCTTTCTTT	CASSQDLGTGEAFF
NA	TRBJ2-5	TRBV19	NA	TGTGCCAGTAGTCACGGTGACGGAAGGTTGGAGACCCAGTACTTC	CASSHGDGRLETQYF
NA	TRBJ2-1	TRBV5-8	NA	TGTGCCAGCAGTTTCTACAATGAGCAGTTCTTC	CASSFYNEQFF
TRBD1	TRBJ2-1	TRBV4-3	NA	TGCGCCAGCAGCCAAGACTGGACAGGGCCCTACAATGAGCAGTTCTTC	CASSQDWTGPYNEQFF
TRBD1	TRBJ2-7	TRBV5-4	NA	TGTGCCAGCAGCCAGGGACAGGGTAGGGGCTCCTACGAGCAGTACTTC	CASSQGQGRGSYEQYF
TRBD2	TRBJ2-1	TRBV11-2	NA	TGTGCCAGCAGCTCCCACCGTTTTCGCGTGGGGAGGGAGGAGCAGTTCTTC	CASSSHRFRVGREEQFF
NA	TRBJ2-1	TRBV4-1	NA	TGCGCCAGCAGCCGTCAGGTCGACAATGAGCAGTTCTTC	CASSRQVDNEQFF
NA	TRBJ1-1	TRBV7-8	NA	TGTGCCAGCAGCTCCATGGACAGATACACTGAAGCTTTCTTT	CASSSMDRYTEAFF
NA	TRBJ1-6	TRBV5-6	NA	TGTGCCAGCAGCCCAGGGTTGTGGAGCTCAACCTCCTATAATTCACCCCTCCACTTT	CASSPGLWSSTSYNSPLHF
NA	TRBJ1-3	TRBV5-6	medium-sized	TGTGCCAGCAGCTCCCAGGGTAGCTCTGGAAACACCATATATTTT	CASSSQGSSGNTIYF
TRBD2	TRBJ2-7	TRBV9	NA	TGTGCCAGCAGCCCCTCCACTAGCGGAGGTCTTTCTACGGAGCAGTACTTC	CASSPSTSGGLSTEQYF
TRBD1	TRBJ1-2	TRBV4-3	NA	TGCGCCAGCAGCCAAGGGACAGGGGACTATGGCTACACCTTC	CASSQGTGDYGYTF
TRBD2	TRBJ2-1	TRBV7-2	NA	TGTGCCAGCAGCCTGGATACTAGCGCTTACAATGAGCAGTTCTTC	CASSLDTSAYNEQFF
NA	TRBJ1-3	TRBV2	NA	TGTGCCAGCAGTGGGGACCCCTCGGGGGGCTCTGAAAACACCATATATTTT	CASSGDPSGGSENTIYF
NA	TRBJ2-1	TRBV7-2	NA	TGTGCCAGCAGCTTATGGGACACCTCCTACAATGAGCAGTTCTTC	CASSLWDTSYNEQFF
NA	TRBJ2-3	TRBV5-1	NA	TGCGCCAGCAGCCCTAGGGGGGGCACAGATACGCAGTATTTT	CASSPRGGTDTQYF
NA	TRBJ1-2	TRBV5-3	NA	TGTGCCAGAAGCTTCGGGGGTGGGGATGGCTACACCTTC	CARSFGGGDGYTF
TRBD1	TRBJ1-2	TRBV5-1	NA	TGCGCCAGCAGCTCCGGGACAGGGGCCCCGAGGGAGGGCTACACCTTC	CASSSGTGAPREGYTF
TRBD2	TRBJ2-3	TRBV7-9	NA	TGTGCAGCCCCCCGTCAGCGGGACACAGATACGCAGTATTTT	CAAPRQRDTDTQYF
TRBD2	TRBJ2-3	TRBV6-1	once	TGTGCCAGCAGTCATACAGCGGGGGGTGCAGATACGCAGTATTTT	CASSHTAGGADTQYF
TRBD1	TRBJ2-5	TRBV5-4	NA	TGTGCCAGCAGCTGGGACAGGGGGGGAGAGACCCAGTACTTC	CASSWDRGGETQYF
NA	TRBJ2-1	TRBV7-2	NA	TGTGCCAGCAGCTTCGGACAAGGTGAGCAGTTCTTC	CASSFGQGEQFF
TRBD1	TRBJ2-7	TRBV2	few	TGTGCCAGCAGTGGTCGAGGGGGCGTCACCTACGAGCAGTACTTC	CASSGRGGVTYEQYF
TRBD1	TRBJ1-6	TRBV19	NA	TGTGCCAGTAGGCCCCAGACAGGGGACAATTCACCCCTCCACTTT	CASRPQTGDNSPLHF
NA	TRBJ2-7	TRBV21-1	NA	TGTGCCAGCAGCAGTCGGACGTTTCGCTACGAGCAGTACTTC	CASSSRTFRYEQYF
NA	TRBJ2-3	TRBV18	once	TGTGCCAGCTCACCAATTGGGGGAGAGGGTTATTTT	CASSPIGGEGYF
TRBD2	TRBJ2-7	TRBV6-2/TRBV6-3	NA	TGTGCCAGCAGTCTCGGGACTAGCGGAGGGGGGCGCGAGCAGTACTTC	CASSLGTSGGGREQYF
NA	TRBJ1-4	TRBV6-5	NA	TGTGCCAGCAGTTACGTGCAGGGAGGAGAAAAACTGTTTTTT	CASSYVQGGEKLFF
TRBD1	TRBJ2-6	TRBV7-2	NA	TGTGCCAGCAGTCGACAGGGGGCGCTTAATTCTGGGGCCAACGTCCTGACTTTC	CASSRQGALNSGANVLTF
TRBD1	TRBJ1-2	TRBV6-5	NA	TGTGCCAGCACCGAGGACAGGGGGTGGCTTGGCTACACCTTC	CASTEDRGWLGYTF
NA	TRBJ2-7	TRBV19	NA	TGTGCCAGTAGTCTCCACCAGCCCAGGCACGAGCAGTACTTC	CASSLHQPRHEQYF
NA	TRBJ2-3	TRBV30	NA	TGTGCCTGGAGTTGGTTTGACAGGTTGAAAGGCGGGGGGCAGTATTTT	CAWSWFDRLKGGGQYF
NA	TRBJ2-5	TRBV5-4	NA	TGTGCCAGCAGCTTGGGGGTGAACCAAGAGACCCAGTACTTC	CASSLGVNQETQYF
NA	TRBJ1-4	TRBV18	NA	TGTGCCAGCTCACCCCGAGCGACAACTAATGAAAAACTGTTTTTT	CASSPRATTNEKLFF
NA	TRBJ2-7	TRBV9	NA	TGTGCCAGCAGCGCCACAGGGAGCTCCTACGAGCAGTACTTC	CASSATGSSYEQYF
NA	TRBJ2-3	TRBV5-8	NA	TGTGCCAGCAGCTTGGCGCAGATTAGCGATGGGGCAGATACGCAGTATTTT	CASSLAQISDGADTQYF
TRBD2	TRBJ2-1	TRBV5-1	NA	TGCGCCAGCAGCTTGGTGGGGGACTACTCCTACAATGAGCAGTTCTTC	CASSLVGDYSYNEQFF
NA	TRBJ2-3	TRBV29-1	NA	TGCAGCGTAGGGGTGGGAGGCACAGATACGCAGTATTTT	CSVGVGGTDTQYF
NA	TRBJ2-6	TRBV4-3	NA	TGCGCCAGCAGCCAAGCACAGGGCTCTGGGGCCAACGTCCTGACTTTC	CASSQAQGSGANVLTF
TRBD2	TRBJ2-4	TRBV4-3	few	TGCGCCAGCAGCCAAGTTGGCGGGGGGAACTCAAACATTCAGTACTTC	CASSQVGGGNSNIQYF
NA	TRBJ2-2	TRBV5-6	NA	TGTGCCAGCAGCTTCGTCACCGGGGAGCTGTTTTTT	CASSFVTGELFF
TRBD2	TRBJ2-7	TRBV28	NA	TGTGCCAGCAGTTTGCCCCTCGGGACTAGCGGCACGTACGAGCAGTACTTC	CASSLPLGTSGTYEQYF
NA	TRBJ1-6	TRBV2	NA	TGTGCCAGCAGCCTCGACAGGAATTCACCCCTCCACTTT	CASSLDRNSPLHF
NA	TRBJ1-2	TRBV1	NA	TGCACCAGCAGCCATCAGGGGCGACCCCATGGCTACACCTTC	CTSSHQGRPHGYTF
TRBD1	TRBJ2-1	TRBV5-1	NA	TGCGCCAGCATGGTGACAGGGGGCTCCTACAATGAGCAGTTCTTC	CASMVTGGSYNEQFF
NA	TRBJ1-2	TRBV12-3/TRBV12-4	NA	TGTGCCAGCAGTTTACCAGGGGTCTATGGCTACACCTTC	CASSLPGVYGYTF